Described below is a single T cell receptor (beta chain) sequence and its context. Its antigen is as yet unknown. CDR1 is SGHTA, CDR2 FQGNSA, per germline. Between the trimmed V and J ends, which lost 4 bases and 4 bases, there was a span of 6 bases. The CDR3 loop spans 12 amino acids. The entry originates in a study of blood T cells in healthy people across ages. Together with a sample-barcoded 5' primer, a J-beta primer mix was included in a second PCR lasting about 6 to 11 cycles. TCRdb processed the 5' RACE reads anew with MiXCR; each CDR3 protein has one entry. The sample lists around 1,900,000 distinct CDR3 sequences, 39% seen once, with roughly 24% in the top ten. Study results and limitations: There was a strong correlation between TCR beta diversity and naive T cell percentage.

What was sequenced was blood. The receptor comes from a human donor in good health. The rearrangement joins TRBV7-2 to TRBJ2-3; D gene unclear. CDR3: CASSWYADTQYF. The DNA of the CDR3 is TGTGCCAGCAGCTGGTATGCAGATACGCAGTATTTT.